Shown below are 10 T cell receptor beta chains from a single sample sequenced in a study of T cell changes during pregnancy in multiple sclerosis. Measured with immunoSEQ multiplex PCR; TCRdb has only the in-frame clones, and not every one. The data hold 60,000 or so clones, with 89% observed a single time. The sample here was peripheral blood, taken in the first trimester of pregnancy. The receptors here all came from a female donor with multiple sclerosis, enrolled in a pregnancy study.

V and J are TRBV5-4 and TRBJ2-6; D might be TRBD1 (6 bases). This CDR3 spans 19 amino acids. V lost 1 base to trimming and J lost 0 bases, with 17 bases between them. Germline lookup yields CDR1 SGHNT and CDR2 YYREEE (reference sequence). The CDR3 is CASSLSMWTAFSGANVLTF. The CDR3 region has the DNA TGTGCCAGCAGCTTGAGTATGTGGACAGCTTTCTCTGGGGCCAACGTCCTGACTTTC.

This clone was seen only a few times. V gene TRBV5-5 combines with J gene TRBJ2-7, with 8 bases lining up with TRBD1. CDR1 and CDR2 from the germline V gene are SGHKS and YYEKEE (reference sequence). The CDR3 runs 12 residues. Trimming cost V 5 bases and J 5 bases; bases outside gene matches: 3. The CDR3 protein is CASRTDRDEQYF. For the CDR3, the DNA is TGTGCCAGCAGGACGGACAGGGACGAGCAGTACTTC.

The chain uses TRBV5-8 and TRBJ1-2; D call uncertain. Germline loops: CDR1 SGHTS, CDR2 YDEGEE. Trimming took 0 bases from V and 1 from J, leaving 19 bases between them. The CDR3 consists of 18 residues. Written as DNA, the CDR3 is TGTGCCAGCAGCTTGGATCTGGGAGAGAGCGCCTTTAACTATGGCTACACCTTC. Its protein product is CASSLDLGESAFNYGYTF.

The chain employs TRBV5-4 and TRBJ2-7; TRBD1 matches at 7 bases. The CDR3 is made up of 14 amino acids. CDR1 and CDR2 (germline): SGHNT, YYREEE (reference sequence). V gave up 4 bases and J gave up 5 bases; unmatched junction bases: 9. CDR3 sequence reads: CASSKPGQPHEQYF. CDR3 sequence (DNA): TGTGCCAGCAGCAAGCCGGGACAGCCCCACGAGCAGTACTTC.

The genes are TRBV30 and TRBJ1-2; tentative D call: TRBD1 (5 bases). Germline V gene sequence: CDR1 GTSNPN, CDR2 SVGIG (reference sequence). This CDR3 has 10 residues. V was trimmed by 5 bases and J by 8 bases, leaving 9 bases between them. In nucleotides, the CDR3 is TGTGCCTGGCAGGGAATAGGCTACACCTTC. Its protein product is CAWQGIGYTF.

This chain links TRBV14 with TRBJ2-3; D unresolved. There are 16 residues in the CDR3. V was pared by 1 base and J by 0 bases, with 11 bases between. CDR1 SGHDN and CDR2 FVKESK come from the germline V gene. Here the CDR3 DNA reads TGTGCCAGCAGCCAAGTCAGAAGTGCTAGCACAGATACGCAGTATTTT. It yields the protein CASSQVRSASTDTQYF.

This rearrangement joins TRBV7-2 to TRBJ2-1; the match to TRBD1 covers 8 bases. CDR1 is SGHTA, CDR2 FQGNSA, per germline. With 5 bases clipped from V and 4 bases from J, the junction kept 7 bases outside the gene matches. This CDR3 comprises 15 residues. CDR3 sequence: CASSERQGTYNEQFF. The DNA for the CDR3 is TGTGCCAGCAGCGAGCGACAGGGGACATACAATGAGCAGTTCTTC.

This clone was observed a single time. The V gene is TRBV5-1, the J gene TRBJ2-5; possible D gene TRBD1, 6 bases. The CDR3 spans 13 residues. Germline CDR1 reads SGHRS; CDR2 reads YFSETQ. Trimming stripped 6 bases from V and 3 bases from J, with 12 bases between. CDR3: CASTRQAEETQYF. CDR3 DNA sequence: TGCGCCAGCACTCGACAGGCTGAAGAGACCCAGTACTTC.

The chain recombines TRBV7-3 with TRBJ1-1; 7 nucleotides match TRBD1. This CDR3 region has 14 residues. Germline V gene sequence: CDR1 SGHTA, CDR2 FQGTGA. The ends lost 7 bases at V and 1 base at J; junction bases unmatched: 6. The CDR3 reads CASKLQGGNTEAFF. Written as DNA, the CDR3 is TGTGCCAGCAAGCTCCAGGGGGGGAACACTGAAGCTTTCTTT.

This CDR3 reads CASSNHGRTNTGELFF. CDR3 DNA: TGCGCCAGCAGCAATCACGGGAGGACGAACACCGGGGAGCTGTTTTTT. The V and J genes are TRBV5-1 and TRBJ2-2, with 7 bases lining up with TRBD2. The trim removed 4 bases at V and 0 bases at J, leaving 6 bases unmatched. This CDR3 comprises 16 residues. The germline V gene has CDR1 SGHRS and CDR2 YFSETQ.